The present TCR beta chain was sequenced within a study of blood T cells in healthy people across ages. Each donor was a healthy Caucasian individual from Russia, aged about 6 to 95. Researchers isolated at least 7 million PBMCs per sample. CDR3 length: 14 residues. V lost 2 bases to trimming and J lost 1 base; unmatched junction nucleotides: 2. Germline assignment: CDR1 DFQATT and CDR2 SNEGSKA (reference sequence). Through a sample-barcoded 5' primer and a J-beta primer mix, a second PCR was run for about 6 to 11 cycles. A tag from a template-switch adaptor with 12 random nucleotides marked each cDNA molecule. Using its own MiXCR run on the 5' RACE reads, TCRdb lists one record per CDR3 protein. The sample yields about 1 million distinct CDR3 sequences, 35% to 50% seen once.

Sequenced sample: blood. V usage is TRBV20-1 and J usage is TRBJ2-1; 7 bases line up with TRBD2. This receptor was obtained from a woman in her sixties or seventies in good health. This CDR3 is CSARRAGSYNEQFF. DNA of the CDR3: TGCAGTGCTAGAAGAGCGGGATCCTACAATGAGCAGTTCTTC.